This TCR beta chain appears in the sequencing data of a study of neurological immune-mediated disorders. General study points: None of the CDR3 amino acid sequences found in expanded clones was shared across subjects. This suggests that the TCR-beta repertoires were private in all groups.

Time point: longitudinal time-point 1 (baseline). This clonotype was recorded at least ten times. Its specificity is unknown. cDNA was made by 5'RACE with 10-nucleotide random UMIs. The yield of each sequencing run was over 170 million TCR-beta sequences from 15-18 subjects. TCRdb analysed the 5' RACE reads with MiXCR anew, one entry per CDR3 protein. The sample has 50,000 to 70,000 distinct CDR3 sequences, around 10% seen once. CDR3 length: 15 residues. Germline CDR1 and CDR2: LGHNA and YSLEER. Trimming shortened V by 0 bases and J by 8 bases, and 13 bases separated the two germline ends. The chain is built from TRBV4-3 and TRBJ1-4, with a tentative D call TRBD1 (5 bases). This receptor was identified in a male donor with HTLV-1-associated myelopathy (HAM/TSP). Sample: PBMCs. The CDR3 sequence is CASSQELGAREKLFF. The CDR3 DNA reads TGCGCCAGCAGCCAAGAACTAGGGGCGCGGGAAAAACTGTTTTTT.